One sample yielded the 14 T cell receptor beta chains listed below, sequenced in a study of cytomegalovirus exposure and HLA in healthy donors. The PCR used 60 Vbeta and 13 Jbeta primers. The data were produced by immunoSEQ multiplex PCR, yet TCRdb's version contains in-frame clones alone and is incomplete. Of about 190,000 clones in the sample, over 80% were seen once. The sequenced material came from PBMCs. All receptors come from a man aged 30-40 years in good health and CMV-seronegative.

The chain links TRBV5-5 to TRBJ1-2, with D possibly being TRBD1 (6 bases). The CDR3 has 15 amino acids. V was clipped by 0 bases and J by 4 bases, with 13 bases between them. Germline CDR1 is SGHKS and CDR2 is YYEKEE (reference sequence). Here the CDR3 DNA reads TGTGCCAGCAGCTTGGCCTTCGGGGGGCTCTATGGCTACACCTTC. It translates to CASSLAFGGLYGYTF.

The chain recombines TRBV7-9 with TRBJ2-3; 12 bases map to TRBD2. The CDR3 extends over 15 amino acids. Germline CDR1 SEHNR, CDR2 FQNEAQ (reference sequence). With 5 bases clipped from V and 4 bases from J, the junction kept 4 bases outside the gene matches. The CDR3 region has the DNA TGTGCCAGCAGCGCTAGCGGGGGGGCAGCAGATACGCAGTATTTT. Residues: CASSASGGAADTQYF.

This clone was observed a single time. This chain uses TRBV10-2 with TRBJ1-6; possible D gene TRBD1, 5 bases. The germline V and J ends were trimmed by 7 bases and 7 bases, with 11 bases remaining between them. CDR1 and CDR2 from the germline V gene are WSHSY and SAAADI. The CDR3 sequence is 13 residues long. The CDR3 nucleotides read TGCGCCAGCATGTTCCAGGGAAATTCACCCCTCCACTTT. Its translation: CASMFQGNSPLHF.

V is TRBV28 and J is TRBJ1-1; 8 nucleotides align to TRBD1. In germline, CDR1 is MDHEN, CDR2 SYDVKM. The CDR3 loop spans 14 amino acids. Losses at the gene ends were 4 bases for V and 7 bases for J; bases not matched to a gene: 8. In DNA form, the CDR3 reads TGTGCCAGCAGTTCCGTCCAGGGGGCGCGTGAAGCTTTCTTT. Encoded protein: CASSSVQGAREAFF.

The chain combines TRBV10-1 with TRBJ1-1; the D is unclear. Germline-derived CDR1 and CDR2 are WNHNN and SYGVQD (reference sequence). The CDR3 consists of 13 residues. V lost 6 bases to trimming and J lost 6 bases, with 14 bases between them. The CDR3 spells CASRRELGAEAFF. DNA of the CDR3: TGCGCCAGCAGACGAGAGTTGGGCGCTGAAGCTTTCTTT.

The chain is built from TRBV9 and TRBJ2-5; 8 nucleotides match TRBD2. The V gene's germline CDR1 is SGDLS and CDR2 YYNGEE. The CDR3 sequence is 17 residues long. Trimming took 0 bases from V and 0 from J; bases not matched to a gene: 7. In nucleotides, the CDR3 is TGTGCCAGCAGCGTAGCTGGAGCGGGGGAGTACCAAGAGACCCAGTACTTC. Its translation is CASSVAGAGEYQETQYF.

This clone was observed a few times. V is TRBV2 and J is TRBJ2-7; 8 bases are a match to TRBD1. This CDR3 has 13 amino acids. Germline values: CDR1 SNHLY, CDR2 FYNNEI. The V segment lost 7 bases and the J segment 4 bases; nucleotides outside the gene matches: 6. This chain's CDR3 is CASKDRAVYEQYF. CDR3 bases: TGTGCCAGCAAGGACAGGGCGGTATACGAGCAGTACTTC.

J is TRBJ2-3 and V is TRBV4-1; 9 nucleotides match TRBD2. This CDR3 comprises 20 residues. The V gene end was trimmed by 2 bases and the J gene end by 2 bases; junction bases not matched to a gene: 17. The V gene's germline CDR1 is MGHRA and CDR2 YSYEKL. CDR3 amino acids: CASSQHGGSVAGDFTDTQYF. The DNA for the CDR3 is TGCGCCAGCAGCCAACACGGGGGTTCAGTAGCGGGAGACTTCACAGATACGCAGTATTTT.

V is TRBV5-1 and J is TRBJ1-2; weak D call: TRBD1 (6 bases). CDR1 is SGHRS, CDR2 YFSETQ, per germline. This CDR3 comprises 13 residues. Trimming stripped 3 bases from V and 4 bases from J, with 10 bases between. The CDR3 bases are TGCGCCAGCAGCTCCCGGACAGTCTATGGCTACACCTTC. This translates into CASSSRTVYGYTF. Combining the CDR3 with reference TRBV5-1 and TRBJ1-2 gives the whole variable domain KAGVTQTPRYLIKTRGQQVTLSCSPISGHRSVSWYQQTPGQGLQFLFEYFSETQRNKGNFPGRFSGRQFSNSRSEMNVSTLELGDSALYLCASSSRTVYGYTFGSGTRLTVV.

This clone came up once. CDR3 sequence: CASSHDGGAIQTGELFF. CDR3 in DNA: TGTGCCAGCAGCCACGACGGGGGGGCAATACAAACCGGGGAGCTGTTTTTT. This chain uses TRBV7-6 with TRBJ2-2; 8 positions match TRBD2. The CDR3 extends over 17 amino acids. After removal of 5 bases from V and 5 bases from J, the junction contained 13 bases not matched to a gene. Germline V gene data show CDR1 as SGHVS and CDR2 as FNYEAQ.

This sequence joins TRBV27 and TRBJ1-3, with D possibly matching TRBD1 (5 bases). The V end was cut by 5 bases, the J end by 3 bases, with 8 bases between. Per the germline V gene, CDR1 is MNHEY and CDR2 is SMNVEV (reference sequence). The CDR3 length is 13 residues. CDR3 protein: CASSLQGGNTIYF. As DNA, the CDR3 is TGTGCCAGCAGTCTCCAGGGTGGAAACACCATATATTTT.

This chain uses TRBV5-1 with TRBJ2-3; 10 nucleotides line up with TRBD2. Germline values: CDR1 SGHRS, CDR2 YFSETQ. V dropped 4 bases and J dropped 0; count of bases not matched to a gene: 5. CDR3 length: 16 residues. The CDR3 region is CASSTPSGGSTDTQYF. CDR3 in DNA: TGCGCCAGCAGCACCCCTAGCGGGGGAAGCACAGATACGCAGTATTTT.

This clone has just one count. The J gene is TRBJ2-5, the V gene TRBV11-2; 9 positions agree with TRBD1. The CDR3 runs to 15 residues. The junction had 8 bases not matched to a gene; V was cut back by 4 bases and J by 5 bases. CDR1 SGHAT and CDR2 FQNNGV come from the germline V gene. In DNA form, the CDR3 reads TGTGCCAGCAGCTCGTACAGGGGGCTTGGGGAGACCCAGTACTTC. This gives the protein CASSSYRGLGETQYF.

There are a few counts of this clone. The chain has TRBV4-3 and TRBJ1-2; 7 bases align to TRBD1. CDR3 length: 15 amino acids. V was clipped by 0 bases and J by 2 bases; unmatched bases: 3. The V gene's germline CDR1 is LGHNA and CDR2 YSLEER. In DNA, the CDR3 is TGCGCCAGCAGCCAAGATAGGGGACAGAACTATGGCTACACCTTC. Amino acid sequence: CASSQDRGQNYGYTF.